The rows below give T cell receptor beta chains drawn from one sample of a study of human T cells and chemical hapten exposure. Via MiXCR, TCRdb re-called the RACE reads, giving one row per CDR3 protein. The sample holds 82,000 or so distinct CDR3 sequences, 10% to 15% seen once. Sequencing used whole blood, obtained in connection with sensitization to the hapten diphenylcyclopropenone (DPC). The receptors were sampled from a woman between 45 and 65 years old with alopecia areata. Some clones in this sample may be carry-over from other donors' samples. The CDR3 runs from the conserved cysteine through the conserved F or W. Fields, in order: D gene, V gene, clone size, J gene, CDR3 protein, CDR3 DNA. D genes are given only for firm matches. Some rows mark clone size as missing; the rest say once, few, many or name a class of expanded clone.

D: TRBD2; V: TRBV11-2; size: many; J: TRBJ2-3; CDR3: CASSLPRSTSGNTQYF; DNA: TGTGCCAGCAGCTTACCCCGTTCAACTAGCGGAAATACGCAGTATTTT
D: NA; V: TRBV14; size: many; J: TRBJ2-2; CDR3: CASRPMGSPGELFF; DNA: TGTGCCAGCAGGCCCATGGGGAGCCCCGGGGAGCTGTTTTTT
D: TRBD2; V: TRBV20-1; size: many; J: TRBJ2-3; CDR3: CSANRLAGSTDTQYF; DNA: TGCAGTGCTAACCGACTAGCGGGTAGCACAGATACGCAGTATTTT
D: NA; V: TRBV5-4; size: many; J: TRBJ2-1; CDR3: CASSSGVMGNEQFF; DNA: TGTGCCAGCAGCTCGGGAGTAATGGGCAATGAGCAGTTCTTC
D: NA; V: TRBV29-1; size: NA; J: TRBJ2-7; CDR3: CSAQRGYEQYF; DNA: TGCAGCGCCCAAAGGGGATACGAGCAGTACTTC
D: TRBD2; V: TRBV12-3/TRBV12-4; size: many; J: TRBJ2-3; CDR3: CASKLAGTDTQYF; DNA: TGTGCCAGCAAGCTAGCGGGCACAGATACGCAGTATTTT
D: TRBD2; V: TRBV2; size: many; J: TRBJ2-2; CDR3: CASSALFTSANTGELFF; DNA: TGTGCCAGCAGTGCGCTGTTCACTAGCGCTAACACCGGGGAGCTGTTTTTT
D: NA; V: TRBV10-2; size: few; J: TRBJ2-6; CDR3: CASSESGASSGANVLTF; DNA: TGCGCCAGCAGTGAGTCTGGAGCCAGCTCTGGGGCCAACGTCCTGACTTTC
D: TRBD2; V: TRBV10-3; size: few; J: TRBJ2-1; CDR3: CAISSWEGLGNEQFF; DNA: TGTGCCATCAGCTCTTGGGAGGGCCTAGGCAATGAGCAGTTCTTC
D: NA; V: TRBV12-3/TRBV12-4; size: few; J: TRBJ2-7; CDR3: CASSRRKGSYEQYF; DNA: TGTGCCAGCAGCCGCAGGAAGGGATCCTACGAGCAGTACTTC
D: NA; V: TRBV3-1; size: NA; J: TRBJ2-5; CDR3: CASLGITETQYF; DNA: TGTGCCAGCTTGGGGATTACAGAGACCCAGTACTTC
D: NA; V: TRBV6-6; size: many; J: TRBJ2-1; CDR3: CASSPLGGWSSYNEQFF; DNA: TGTGCCAGCAGCCCACTCGGTGGCTGGAGCTCCTACAATGAGCAGTTCTTC
D: TRBD1; V: TRBV6-1; size: NA; J: TRBJ2-7; CDR3: CASRGTGSGEQYF; DNA: TGTGCCAGCAGGGGGACAGGGTCGGGCGAGCAGTACTTC
D: TRBD1; V: TRBV20-1; size: NA; J: TRBJ2-5; CDR3: CSANSGTGVQETQYF; DNA: TGCAGTGCTAACTCCGGGACAGGGGTCCAAGAGACCCAGTACTTC
D: TRBD2; V: TRBV6-1; size: few; J: TRBJ2-3; CDR3: CASSDGRRGTDTQYF; DNA: TGTGCCAGCAGTGACGGGAGGAGGGGCACAGATACGCAGTATTTT
D: NA; V: TRBV7-7; size: few; J: TRBJ2-1; CDR3: CASSLGGGQRNEQFF; DNA: TGTGCTAGCAGCTTAGGGGGGGGACAGAGAAATGAGCAGTTCTTC
D: TRBD2; V: TRBV3-1; size: NA; J: TRBJ2-1; CDR3: CASSQDVTSHEQFF; DNA: TGTGCCAGCAGCCAAGATGTGACTAGCCATGAGCAGTTCTTC
D: NA; V: TRBV29-1; size: few; J: TRBJ2-4; CDR3: CSVVAGLAKNIQYF; DNA: TGCAGCGTTGTCGCGGGACTAGCCAAAAACATTCAGTACTTC
D: NA; V: TRBV5-1; size: many; J: TRBJ1-1; CDR3: CASSLDGGTEAFF; DNA: TGCGCCAGCAGCTTGGACGGCGGCACTGAAGCTTTCTTT
D: TRBD1; V: TRBV6-5; size: many; J: TRBJ1-3; CDR3: CASSYYPDRTSGNTIYF; DNA: TGTGCCAGCAGTTACTATCCGGACAGGACCTCTGGAAACACCATATATTTT
D: TRBD1; V: TRBV29-1; size: NA; J: TRBJ1-1; CDR3: CSVDRGANTEAFF; DNA: TGCAGCGTTGACAGGGGGGCGAACACTGAAGCTTTCTTT
D: NA; V: TRBV30; size: NA; J: TRBJ2-1; CDR3: CAWSYKENEQFF; DNA: TGTGCCTGGAGCTATAAGGAAAATGAGCAGTTCTTC
D: NA; V: TRBV6-6; size: many; J: TRBJ1-5; CDR3: CASRDSNQPQHF; DNA: TGTGCCAGCAGAGACAGCAATCAGCCCCAGCATTTT
D: NA; V: TRBV5-1; size: few; J: TRBJ2-1; CDR3: CASSWAGDQIFF; DNA: TGCGCCAGCAGCTGGGCAGGAGACCAGATATTCTTC
D: TRBD1; V: TRBV5-4; size: NA; J: TRBJ1-1; CDR3: CASIQRDRAIEAFF; DNA: TGTGCCAGCATCCAACGGGACAGGGCAATTGAAGCTTTCTTT
D: NA; V: TRBV19; size: few; J: TRBJ2-7; CDR3: CASSIRAGGYEQYF; DNA: TGTGCCAGTAGTATCCGGGCGGGTGGCTACGAGCAGTACTTC